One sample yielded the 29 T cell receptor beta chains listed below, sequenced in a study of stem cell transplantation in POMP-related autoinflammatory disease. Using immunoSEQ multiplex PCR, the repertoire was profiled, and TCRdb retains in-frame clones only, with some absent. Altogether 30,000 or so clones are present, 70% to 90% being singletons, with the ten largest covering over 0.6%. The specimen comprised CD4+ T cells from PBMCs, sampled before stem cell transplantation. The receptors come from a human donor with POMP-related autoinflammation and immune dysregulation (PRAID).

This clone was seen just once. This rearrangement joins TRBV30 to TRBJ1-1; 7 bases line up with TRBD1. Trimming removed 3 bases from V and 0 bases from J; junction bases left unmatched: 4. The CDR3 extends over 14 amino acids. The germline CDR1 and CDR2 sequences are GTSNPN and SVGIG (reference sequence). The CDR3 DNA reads TGTGCCTGGAGGTTGACAGGGTTGAACACTGAAGCTTTCTTT. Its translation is CAWRLTGLNTEAFF.

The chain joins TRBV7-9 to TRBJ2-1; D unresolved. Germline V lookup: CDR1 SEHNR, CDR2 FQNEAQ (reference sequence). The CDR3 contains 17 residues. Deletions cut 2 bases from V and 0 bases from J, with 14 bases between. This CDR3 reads CASSLRGSPSSYNEQFF. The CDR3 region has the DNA TGTGCCAGCAGCTTACGTGGGTCGCCGAGCTCCTACAATGAGCAGTTCTTC.

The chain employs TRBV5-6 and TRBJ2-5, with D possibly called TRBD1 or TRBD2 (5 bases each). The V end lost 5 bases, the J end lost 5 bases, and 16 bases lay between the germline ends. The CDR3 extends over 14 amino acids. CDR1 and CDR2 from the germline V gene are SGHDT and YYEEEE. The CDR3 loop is CASRRWGSGETQYF. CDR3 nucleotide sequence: TGTGCCAGCAGGAGGTGGGGGTCCGGGGAGACCCAGTACTTC.

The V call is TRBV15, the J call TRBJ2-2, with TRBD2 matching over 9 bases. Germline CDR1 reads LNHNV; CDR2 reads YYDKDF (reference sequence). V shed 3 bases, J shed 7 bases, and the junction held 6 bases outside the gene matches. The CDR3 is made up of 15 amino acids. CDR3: CATSRLAGMNGELFF. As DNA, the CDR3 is TGTGCCACCAGCAGGCTAGCGGGGATGAACGGGGAGCTGTTTTTT.

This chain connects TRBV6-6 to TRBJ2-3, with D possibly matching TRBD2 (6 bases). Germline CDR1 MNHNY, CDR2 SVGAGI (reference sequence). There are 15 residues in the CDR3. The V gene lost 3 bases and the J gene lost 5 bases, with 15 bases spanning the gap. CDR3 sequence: CASSYTPGVIDTQYF. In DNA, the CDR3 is TGTGCCAGCAGTTATACCCCGGGAGTGATAGATACGCAGTATTTT.

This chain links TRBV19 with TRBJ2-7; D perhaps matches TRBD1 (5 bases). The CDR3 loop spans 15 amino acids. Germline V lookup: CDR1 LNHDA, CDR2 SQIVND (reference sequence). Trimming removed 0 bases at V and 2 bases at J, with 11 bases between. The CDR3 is CASSIDRQLPYEQYF. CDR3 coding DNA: TGTGCCAGTAGTATAGATCGACAGCTCCCCTACGAGCAGTACTTC.

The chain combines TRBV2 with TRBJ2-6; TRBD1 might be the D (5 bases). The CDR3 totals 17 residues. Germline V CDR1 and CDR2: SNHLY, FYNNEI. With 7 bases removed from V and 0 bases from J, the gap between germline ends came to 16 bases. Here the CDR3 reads CASKESGWASGANVLTF. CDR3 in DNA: TGTGCCAGCAAAGAATCAGGGTGGGCCTCTGGGGCCAACGTCCTGACTTTC.

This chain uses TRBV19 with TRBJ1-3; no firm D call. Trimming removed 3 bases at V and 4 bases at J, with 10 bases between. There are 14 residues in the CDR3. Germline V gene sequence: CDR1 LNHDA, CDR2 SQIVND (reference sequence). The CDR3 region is CASSMNSAGNTIYF. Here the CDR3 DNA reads TGTGCCAGTAGTATGAACTCTGCGGGAAACACCATATATTTT.

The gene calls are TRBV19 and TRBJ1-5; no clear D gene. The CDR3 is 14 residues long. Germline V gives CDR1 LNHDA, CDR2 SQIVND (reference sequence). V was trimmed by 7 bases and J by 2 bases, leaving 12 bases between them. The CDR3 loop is CASNVGLGNQPQHF. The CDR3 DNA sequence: TGTGCCAGTAATGTCGGACTGGGCAATCAGCCCCAGCATTTT.

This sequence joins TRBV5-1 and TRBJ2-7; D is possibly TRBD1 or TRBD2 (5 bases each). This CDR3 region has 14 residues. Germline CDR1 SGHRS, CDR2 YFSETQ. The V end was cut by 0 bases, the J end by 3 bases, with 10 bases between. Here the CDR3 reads CASSLGGTDYEQYF. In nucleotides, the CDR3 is TGCGCCAGCAGCTTGGGTGGGACGGACTACGAGCAGTACTTC.

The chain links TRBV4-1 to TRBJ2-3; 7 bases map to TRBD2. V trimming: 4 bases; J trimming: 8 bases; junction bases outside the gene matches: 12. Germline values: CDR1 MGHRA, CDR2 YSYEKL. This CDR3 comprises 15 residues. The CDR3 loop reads CASSLAMREIGTQYF. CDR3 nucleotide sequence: TGCGCCAGCAGCCTTGCAATGCGGGAGATCGGTACGCAGTATTTT.

The CDR3 here is CASSLEAGKAKLFF. For the CDR3, the DNA is TGTGCCAGCAGCTTGGAGGCAGGAAAGGCAAAACTGTTTTTT. The chain recombines TRBV5-4 with TRBJ1-4; D not certain. The germline CDR1 and CDR2 sequences are SGHNT and YYREEE (reference sequence). The CDR3 length is 14 residues. Trimming left V 0 bases short and J 10 bases short, with 13 bases between.

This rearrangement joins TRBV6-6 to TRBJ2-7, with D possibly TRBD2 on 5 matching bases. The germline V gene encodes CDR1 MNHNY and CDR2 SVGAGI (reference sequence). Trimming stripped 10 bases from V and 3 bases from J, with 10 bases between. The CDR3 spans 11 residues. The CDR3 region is CATSRGYEQYF. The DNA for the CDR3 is TGTGCCACCTCCCGGGGCTACGAGCAGTACTTC.

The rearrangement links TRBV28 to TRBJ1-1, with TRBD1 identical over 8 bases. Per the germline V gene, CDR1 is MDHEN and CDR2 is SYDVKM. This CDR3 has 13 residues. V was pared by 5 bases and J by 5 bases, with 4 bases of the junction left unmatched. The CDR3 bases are TGTGCCAGCAGTACCAGGGGGCAAACTGAAGCTTTCTTT. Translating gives CASSTRGQTEAFF.

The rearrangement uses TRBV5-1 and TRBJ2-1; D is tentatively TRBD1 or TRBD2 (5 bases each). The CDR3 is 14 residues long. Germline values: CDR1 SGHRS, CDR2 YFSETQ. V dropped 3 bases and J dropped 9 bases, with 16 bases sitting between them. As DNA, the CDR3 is TGCGCCAGCAGCTGGGGGACCCTACTTGGTGAGCAGTTCTTC. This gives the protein CASSWGTLLGEQFF.

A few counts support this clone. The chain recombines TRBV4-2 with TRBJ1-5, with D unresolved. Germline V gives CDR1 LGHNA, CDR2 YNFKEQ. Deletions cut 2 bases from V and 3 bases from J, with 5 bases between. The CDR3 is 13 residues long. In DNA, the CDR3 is TGTGCCAGCAGCCAACTTAACAATCAGCCCCAGCATTTT. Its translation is CASSQLNNQPQHF.

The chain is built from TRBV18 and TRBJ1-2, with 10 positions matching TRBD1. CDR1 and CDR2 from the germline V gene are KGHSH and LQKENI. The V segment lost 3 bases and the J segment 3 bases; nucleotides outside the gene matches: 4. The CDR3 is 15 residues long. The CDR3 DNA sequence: TGTGCCAGCTCACCGGGACAGGGGCTTTACTATGGCTACACCTTC. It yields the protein CASSPGQGLYYGYTF.

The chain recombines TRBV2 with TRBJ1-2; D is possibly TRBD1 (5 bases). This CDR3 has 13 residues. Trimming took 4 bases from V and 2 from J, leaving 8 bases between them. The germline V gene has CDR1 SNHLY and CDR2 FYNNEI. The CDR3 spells CASSGEGNYGYTF. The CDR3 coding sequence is TGTGCCAGCAGTGGTGAGGGGAACTATGGCTACACCTTC.

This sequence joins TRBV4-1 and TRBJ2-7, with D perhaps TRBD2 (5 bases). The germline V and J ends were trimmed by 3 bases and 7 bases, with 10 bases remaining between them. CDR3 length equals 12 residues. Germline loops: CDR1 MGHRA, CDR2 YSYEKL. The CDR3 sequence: CASSHREGEQYF. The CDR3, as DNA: TGCGCCAGCAGCCATCGGGAAGGGGAGCAGTACTTC.

This chain's CDR3 is CASSLMNRVTGELFF. CDR3 in DNA: TGCGCCAGCAGCTTGATGAACAGGGTAACCGGGGAGCTGTTTTTT. The V gene is TRBV5-1, the J gene TRBJ2-2; D might be TRBD1 (6 bases). Germline loops: CDR1 SGHRS, CDR2 YFSETQ. Trimming left V 1 base short and J 5 bases short, with 12 bases between. The CDR3 has 15 residues.

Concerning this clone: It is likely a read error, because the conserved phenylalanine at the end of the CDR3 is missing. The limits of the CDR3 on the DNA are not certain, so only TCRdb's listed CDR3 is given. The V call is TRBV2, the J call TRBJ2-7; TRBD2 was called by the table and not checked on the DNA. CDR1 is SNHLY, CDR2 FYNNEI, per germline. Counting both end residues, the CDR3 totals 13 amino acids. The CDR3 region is CASSTNPTSGNSL.

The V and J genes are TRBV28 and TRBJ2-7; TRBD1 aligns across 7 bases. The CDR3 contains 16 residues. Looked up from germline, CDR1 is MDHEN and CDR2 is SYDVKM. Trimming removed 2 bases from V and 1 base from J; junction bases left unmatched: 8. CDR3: CASSLIPGTVSYEQYF. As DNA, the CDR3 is TGTGCCAGCAGTTTAATCCCAGGGACAGTGTCCTACGAGCAGTACTTC.

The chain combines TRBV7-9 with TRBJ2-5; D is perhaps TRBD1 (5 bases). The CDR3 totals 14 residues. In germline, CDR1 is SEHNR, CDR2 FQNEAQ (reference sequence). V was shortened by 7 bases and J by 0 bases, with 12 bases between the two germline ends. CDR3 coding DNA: TGTGCCAGCAACCTAGGGGTTAACCAAGAGACCCAGTACTTC. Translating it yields CASNLGVNQETQYF. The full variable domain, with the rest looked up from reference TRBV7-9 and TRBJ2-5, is DTGVSQNPRHKITKRGQNVTFRCDPISEHNRLYWYRQTLGQGPEFLTYFQNEAQLEKSRLLSDRFSAERPKGSFSTLEIQRTEQGDSAMYLCASNLGVNQETQYFGPGTRLLVL.

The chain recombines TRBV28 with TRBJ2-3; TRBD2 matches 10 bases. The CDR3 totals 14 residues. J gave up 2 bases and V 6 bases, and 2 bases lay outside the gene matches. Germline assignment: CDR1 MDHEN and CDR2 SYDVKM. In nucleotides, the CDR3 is TGTGCCAGCAGACTAGCGGGAACCACAGATACGCAGTATTTT. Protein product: CASRLAGTTDTQYF.

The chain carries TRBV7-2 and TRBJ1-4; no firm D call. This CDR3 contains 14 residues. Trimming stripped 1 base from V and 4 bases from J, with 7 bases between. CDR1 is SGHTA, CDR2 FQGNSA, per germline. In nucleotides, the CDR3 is TGTGCCAGCAGCTTAGGGAGTGGTAATGAAAAACTGTTTTTT. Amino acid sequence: CASSLGSGNEKLFF.

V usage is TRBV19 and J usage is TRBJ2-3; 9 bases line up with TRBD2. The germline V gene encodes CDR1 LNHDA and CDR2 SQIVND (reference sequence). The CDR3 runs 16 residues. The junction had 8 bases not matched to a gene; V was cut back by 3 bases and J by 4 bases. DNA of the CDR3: TGTGCCAGTAGTATGTTTCGCGGGGGGGCGGCAGATACGCAGTATTTT. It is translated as CASSMFRGGAADTQYF.

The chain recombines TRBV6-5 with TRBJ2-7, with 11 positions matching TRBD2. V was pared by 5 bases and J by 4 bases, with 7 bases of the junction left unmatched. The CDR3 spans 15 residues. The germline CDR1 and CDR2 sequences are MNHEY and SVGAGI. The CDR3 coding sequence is TGTGCCAGCAGTAGGATAGCGGGAGGGCCTTACGAGCAGTACTTC. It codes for CASSRIAGGPYEQYF.

CDR3 residues: CASSPKRRGADYGYTF. In nucleotides, the CDR3 is TGTGCCAGCAGCCCAAAAAGGCGAGGGGCCGACTATGGCTACACCTTC. The rearrangement uses TRBV21-1 and TRBJ1-2. TRBV21-1 is classified as a pseudogene. The CDR3 is made up of 16 amino acids.

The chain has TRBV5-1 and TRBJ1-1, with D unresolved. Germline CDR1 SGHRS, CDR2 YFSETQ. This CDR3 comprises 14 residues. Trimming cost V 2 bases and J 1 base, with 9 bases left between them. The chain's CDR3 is CASSFNEQNTEAFF. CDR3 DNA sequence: TGCGCCAGCAGCTTCAACGAGCAGAACACTGAAGCTTTCTTT.